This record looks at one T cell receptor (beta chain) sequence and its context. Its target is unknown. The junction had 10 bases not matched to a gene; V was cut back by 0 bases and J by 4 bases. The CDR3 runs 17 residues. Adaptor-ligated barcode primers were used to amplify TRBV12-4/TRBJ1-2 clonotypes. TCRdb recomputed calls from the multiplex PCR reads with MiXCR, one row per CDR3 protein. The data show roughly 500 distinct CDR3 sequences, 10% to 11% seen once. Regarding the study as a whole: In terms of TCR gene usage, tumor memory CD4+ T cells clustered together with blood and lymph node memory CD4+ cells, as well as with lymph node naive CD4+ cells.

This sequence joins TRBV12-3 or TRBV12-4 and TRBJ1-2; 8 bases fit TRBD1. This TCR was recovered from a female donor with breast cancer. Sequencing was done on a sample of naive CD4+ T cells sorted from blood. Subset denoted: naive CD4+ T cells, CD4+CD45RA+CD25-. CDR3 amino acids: CASSLALGDRGSYGYTF. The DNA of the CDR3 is TGTGCCAGCAGTTTAGCGCTTGGAGACAGGGGAAGCTATGGCTACACCTTC.